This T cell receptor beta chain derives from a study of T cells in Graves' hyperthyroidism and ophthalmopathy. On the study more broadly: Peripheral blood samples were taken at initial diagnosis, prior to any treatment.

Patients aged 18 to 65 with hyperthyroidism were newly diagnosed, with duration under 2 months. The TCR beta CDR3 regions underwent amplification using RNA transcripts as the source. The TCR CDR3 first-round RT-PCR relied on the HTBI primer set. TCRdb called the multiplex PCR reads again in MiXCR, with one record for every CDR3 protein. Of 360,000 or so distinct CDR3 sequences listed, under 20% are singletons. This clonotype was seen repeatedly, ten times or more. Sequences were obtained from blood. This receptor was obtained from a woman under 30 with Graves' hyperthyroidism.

DNA for the CDR3: TGTGCCAGCACGGCGGGGGGCCGGGAGACCCAGTACTTC. Translating gives CASTAGGRETQYF. V gene TRBV12-3 or TRBV12-4 combines with J gene TRBJ2-5, with 8 positions matching TRBD2. V trimming: 7 bases; J trimming: 5 bases; junction bases outside the gene matches: 6. The CDR3 is 13 amino acids.